This TCR beta chain was sequenced during a study of blood T cell repertoires in COVID-19. Across the whole study: COVID-19 samples collected from the United States, Italy and Spain covered acute and convalescent phases. From T cells, B-cell-depleted T cells, or PBMCs came the material, which was cDNA or gDNA.

The method was immunoSEQ multiplex PCR; TCRdb's version includes in-frame clones alone and lacks a portion of them. The top ten hold around 19% of the sample, which has a few hundred thousand clones, roughly 85% seen once. Participant age was roughly 18 to 90 years, and participants resided in roughly 24 US areas. Categorization into cohorts depended on clinical history that participants reported. This CDR3 has 15 residues. Material: PBMCs or T cells enriched from blood (not recorded which). This sequence originates from a man aged 35-49 years who had recovered from COVID-19. The chain links TRBV12-2 to TRBJ1-6. TRBV12-2 is designated a pseudogene. DNA for the CDR3: TGTGCAAGTCGCCTTGCCCCGGAGCTTAATTCACCCCTCCACTTT. The encoded protein is CASRLAPELNSPLHF.